This TCR beta chain was captured by sequencing in a study of T-cell memory formation after mild COVID-19. As for the study in general: The two donors had largely donor-specific TCR clusters.

Barcoded TCR alpha and TCR beta cDNA libraries with UMIs came from 5'RACE using constant-segment primers. TCRdb called the 5' RACE reads again in MiXCR, with one record for every CDR3 protein. This sample yields 350,000 to 500,000 distinct CDR3 sequences, of which about a sixth are seen a single time; 20% to 25% belongs to the top ten. This clonotype was observed a few times. Antigen unknown. Trimming pared 4 bases from V and 7 bases from J, leaving 12 bases between. CDR3 length: 13 amino acids. Per germline, CDR1 SGHNT and CDR2 YYREEE (reference sequence). Whole-study findings and limits: The authors left the SARS-CoV-2 specificity of second-wave clones peaking on day 37 unconfirmed. From day 15 to 85, contracting clones were balanced between CD4 and CD8, whereas later expanders leaned toward CD4+.

The chain uses TRBV5-4 and TRBJ1-5, with TRBD1 as a possible D gene (6 bases). The sample taken for sequencing was PBMCs or a T cell subset sorted from them (not recorded which). This TCR came from a man aged 18 to 30 who had mild COVID-19 (a few samples of this study predate the infection). Cell type and time point are not known. CDR3 protein: CASSQWGGQPQHF. CDR3 nucleotides: TGTGCCAGCAGCCAGTGGGGGGGCCAGCCCCAGCATTTT.